This T cell receptor (beta chain) was profiled in a study of CD8 T cells in ankylosing spondylitis. TCRdb re-analysed the 5' RACE reads in MiXCR, keeping a single row per CDR3 protein. This repertoire shows about 240,000 distinct CDR3 sequences, about 10% found once; its top ten account for roughly 6.8%. This clonotype was seen ten or more times. What it recognizes is unknown. This CDR3 is 16 amino acids long. The germline CDR1 and CDR2 sequences are MGHRA and YSYEKL. The J segment lost 2 bases and the V segment lost 5 bases, leaving 9 bases of the junction unmatched. Whole-study findings and limits: Within ankylosing spondylitis blood, a TCR beta motif made up of under 10 highly homologous variants appeared to be characteristic.

This chain joins TRBV4-1 and TRBJ2-3, with 8 bases that match TRBD2. The source is a male donor with ankylosing spondylitis or in good health (not recorded which). Specimen: blood, either unsorted or a sorted T cell fraction (not recorded which). The CDR3 is CASSSRLATVTDTQYF. CDR3 sequence (DNA): TGCGCCAGCAGCTCCCGACTAGCGACGGTCACAGATACGCAGTATTTT.